These 18 T cell receptor beta chains were sequenced from one sample in a study of beta chain features in type 1 diabetes. Since all of the isolated RNA was reverse transcribed, expressed TCRB transcripts were what got sequenced. This table comes from immunoSEQ multiplex PCR, and its TCRdb copy is limited to in-frame clones, with some not included. Of some 900,000 clones in the sample, 17% were seen once. Sequences were obtained from naive CD4+ T cells from blood. The receptors shown here come from a woman aged 18-29 years in good health.

This clone was seen only a few times. The V gene is TRBV28, the J gene TRBJ2-7; 14 bases line up with TRBD2. V trimming: 6 bases; J trimming: 3 bases; junction bases outside the gene matches: 4. This CDR3 is 15 amino acids long. Germline CDR1 is MDHEN and CDR2 is SYDVKM. In DNA, the CDR3 is TGTGCCAGCAGGACCGGGACTAGCGGGAGCTACGAGCAGTACTTC. Translation: CASRTGTSGSYEQYF.

The chain combines TRBV7-9 with TRBJ2-5; no reliable D call. The J call may be wrong; the DNA end is better matched by TRBJ2-7. CDR1 is SEHNR and CDR2 is FQNEAQ in the germline V gene (reference sequence). The CDR3 consists of 12 residues. As DNA, the CDR3 is TGTGCCAGCAGCCGAGGAAAGTACGAGCAGTACTTC. Its protein product is CASSRGKYEQYF.

The chain uses TRBV14 and TRBJ2-7; D could derive from TRBD1 or TRBD2 (5 bases each). The germline V gene has CDR1 SGHDN and CDR2 FVKESK. V was pared by 4 bases and J by 3 bases, with 13 bases between. This CDR3 is 14 amino acids long. The CDR3 loop is CASSPGPLYYEQYF. CDR3 bases: TGTGCCAGCAGCCCGGGACCCTTGTACTACGAGCAGTACTTC.

A few counts support this clone. The gene calls are TRBV28 and TRBJ2-2, with 9 nucleotides matching TRBD2. The CDR3 sequence is 15 residues long. V gave up 5 bases and J gave up 5 bases; unmatched junction bases: 6. The germline gives CDR1 MDHEN, CDR2 SYDVKM. This CDR3 is CASSTGLAWTGELFF. For the CDR3, the DNA is TGTGCCAGCAGTACAGGACTAGCGTGGACCGGGGAGCTGTTTTTT.

The rearrangement uses TRBV4-2 and TRBJ2-1, with D perhaps being TRBD1 or TRBD2 (5 bases each). The CDR3 is 15 residues long. V lost 0 bases and J 7 bases, leaving 13 bases between the germline ends. Germline V CDR1 and CDR2: LGHNA, YNFKEQ. CDR3 sequence: CASSQDRGGLNEQFF. CDR3 DNA: TGTGCCAGCAGCCAAGATAGGGGCGGGTTGAATGAGCAGTTCTTC.

The rearrangement uses TRBV29-1 and TRBJ2-2; D not certain. The CDR3 runs to 14 residues. The V gene lost 4 bases and the J gene lost 1 base, with 10 bases spanning the gap. The germline gives CDR1 SQVTM, CDR2 ANQGSEA. The CDR3 bases are TGCAGCGTTGGTCACGAACAGAACACCGGGGAGCTGTTTTTT. This translates into CSVGHEQNTGELFF.

This chain connects TRBV5-1 to TRBJ2-1; 13 bases map to TRBD2. Trimming cost V 8 bases and J 3 bases; bases outside gene matches: 5. The CDR3 extends over 15 amino acids. Per the germline V gene, CDR1 is SGHRS and CDR2 is YFSETQ. CDR3 DNA sequence: TGCGCCAGTACGGGACTAGCGGGAAACTACAATGAGCAGTTCTTC. Encoded protein: CASTGLAGNYNEQFF.

This chain uses TRBV7-2 with TRBJ1-2; no firm D call. Germline V CDR1 and CDR2: SGHTA, FQGNSA. This CDR3 contains 14 residues. Between the trimmed V and J ends, which lost 1 base and 4 bases, there was a span of 10 bases. CDR3 in amino acids: CASSLEVRGYGYTF. Written as DNA, the CDR3 is TGTGCCAGCAGCTTAGAGGTCCGGGGCTATGGCTACACCTTC.

The chain combines TRBV2 with TRBJ2-6; D remains ambiguous. The CDR3 covers 13 residues. V dropped 7 bases and J dropped 2 bases, with 6 bases sitting between them. The germline V gene has CDR1 SNHLY and CDR2 FYNNEI. The CDR3 coding sequence is TGTGCCAGCAATCGTCCTGGGGCCAACGTCCTGACTTTC. Translated, it gives CASNRPGANVLTF.

In nucleotides, the CDR3 is TGTGCCAGCAGTTCCATCGGCGAGGGACAGGGCTACGAGCAGTACTTC. Translating it yields CASSSIGEGQGYEQYF. V is TRBV28 and J is TRBJ2-7; 9 nucleotides align to TRBD1. The CDR3 consists of 16 residues. V lost 4 bases to trimming and J lost 3 bases; unmatched junction nucleotides: 10. Germline V CDR1 and CDR2: MDHEN, SYDVKM.

This clone was seen more than once but under ten times. The chain couples TRBV18 to TRBJ2-5, with 13 bases matching TRBD2. Germline V gene sequence: CDR1 KGHSH, CDR2 LQKENI. With V trimmed by 6 bases and J by 7 bases, 8 bases remained unmatched. This CDR3 is built from 15 residues. The chain's CDR3 is CASSGTSGILGTQYF. CDR3 sequence (DNA): TGTGCCAGCTCGGGGACTAGCGGGATCCTGGGGACCCAGTACTTC.

As concerns this clone: The same CDR3 arises from other DNA sequences in this sample as well. The genes are TRBV7-2 and TRBJ1-4; 8 positions agree with TRBD1. The CDR3 is 15 amino acids. Germline assignment: CDR1 SGHTA and CDR2 FQGNSA. The V and J ends lost 4 bases and 3 bases, in that order; junction bases with no gene match: 4. CDR3 sequence (DNA): TGTGCCAGCAGCTCAAGGACAGGGCCTAATGAAAAACTGTTTTTT. The encoded protein is CASSSRTGPNEKLFF. The full variable domain, with the rest looked up from reference TRBV7-2 and TRBJ1-4, is GAGVSQSPSNKVTEKGKDVELRCDPISGHTALYWYRQSLGQGLEFLIYFQGNSAPDKSGLPSDRFSAERTGGSVSTLTIQRTQQEDSAVYLCASSSRTGPNEKLFFGSGTQLSVL.

The rearrangement joins TRBV19 to TRBJ1-5, with TRBD1 matching 9 bases. The CDR3 extends over 16 amino acids. With V trimmed by 6 bases and J by 1 base, 7 bases remained unmatched. From germline, CDR1 is LNHDA and CDR2 SQIVND (reference sequence). The CDR3 DNA is TGTGCCAGTAGGTCGACAGGGGGTTGGAGCAATCAGCCCCAGCATTTT. Translation: CASRSTGGWSNQPQHF.

The chain is built from TRBV11-3 and TRBJ2-4; 9 positions agree with TRBD1. CDR1 and CDR2 (germline): SGHNT, YENEEA. The length of the CDR3 is 14 residues. V was pared by 1 base and J by 8 bases, with 3 bases of the junction left unmatched. CDR3 residues: CASSLAGQGDIQYF. The DNA for the CDR3 is TGTGCCAGCAGCTTAGCGGGACAGGGAGACATTCAGTACTTC.

CDR3: CASSLGAGHTDTQYF. CDR3 DNA: TGTGCCAGCAGCTTAGGGGCGGGGCACACAGATACGCAGTATTTT. This chain uses TRBV7-9 with TRBJ2-3; the D gene is possibly TRBD2 (6 bases). V lost 1 base and J 2 bases, leaving 10 bases between the germline ends. The germline gives CDR1 SEHNR, CDR2 FQNEAQ (reference sequence). The CDR3 runs 15 residues.

As DNA, the CDR3 is TGTGCCAGCAGCGACGAAGGACCGAACAGTGGCTATGGCTACACCTTC. Its protein is CASSDEGPNSGYGYTF. The genes are TRBV7-9 and TRBJ1-2; no clear D gene. The V gene lost 5 bases and the J gene lost 4 bases, with 20 bases spanning the gap. The CDR3 is 16 residues long. Per germline, CDR1 SEHNR and CDR2 FQNEAQ (reference sequence).

This clone was seen a handful of times. An end of the junction differs from the germline gene, which may be a read error. The chain is built from TRBV4-1 and TRBJ2-7; 11 positions agree with TRBD2. This CDR3 spans 17 amino acids. Per germline, CDR1 MGHRA and CDR2 YSYEKL. The CDR3 reads CASSPGLRLAGSSEQYF. The CDR3 DNA sequence: TGCGCCAGCAGCCCCGGTCTACGACTAGCGGGATCCTCCGAGCAGTACTTC.

V gene TRBV5-1 combines with J gene TRBJ1-5; 9 nucleotides match TRBD1. This CDR3 is 13 amino acids long. V trimming: 5 bases; J trimming: 5 bases; junction bases outside the gene matches: 2. Germline loops: CDR1 SGHRS, CDR2 YFSETQ. The CDR3 sequence: CASSWTGDQPQHF. The CDR3 DNA is TGCGCCAGCAGTTGGACAGGGGATCAGCCCCAGCATTTT.